A selection of T cell receptor beta chains follows, all from one sample in a study of cytotoxic CD8 clonotypes in ibrutinib-treated CLL. Profiling relied on immunoSEQ multiplex PCR, and the TCRdb table lists in-frame clones only, not all of them. The sample shows some 150,000 clones, 60% to 80% of them seen only once. Material: PBMCs, obtained after 12 months of ibrutinib treatment. These receptors all come from a human donor with chronic lymphocytic leukemia. Both conserved end residues are trimmed from each CDR3. Each record gives: CDR3 protein, V gene, D gene, J gene. D genes are given only for firm matches.

CDR3aa: ASSDSGDQPQH
v_gene: TRBV6-4
d_gene: .
j_gene: TRBJ1-5

CDR3aa: AWSGDYQFNNEQF
v_gene: TRBV30
d_gene: TRBD2
j_gene: TRBJ2-1

CDR3aa: ASIGTGEYQPQH
v_gene: TRBV28
d_gene: TRBD1
j_gene: TRBJ1-5

CDR3aa: ASSLGLDTDTQY
v_gene: TRBV18
d_gene: TRBD2
j_gene: TRBJ2-3

CDR3aa: AWRVYPSPLH
v_gene: TRBV30
d_gene: .
j_gene: TRBJ1-6

CDR3aa: ASSISGQGHEQY
v_gene: TRBV19
d_gene: TRBD1
j_gene: TRBJ2-7

CDR3aa: ASSSVTYEQY
v_gene: TRBV6-6
d_gene: .
j_gene: TRBJ2-7

CDR3aa: ASSFAGGYYGYT
v_gene: TRBV28
d_gene: TRBD1
j_gene: TRBJ1-2

CDR3aa: ASSVVQDGELF
v_gene: TRBV10-2
d_gene: .
j_gene: TRBJ2-2

CDR3aa: ASSFFDNSPLH
v_gene: TRBV27
d_gene: .
j_gene: TRBJ1-6

CDR3aa: ASSPEPGLAADTQY
v_gene: TRBV4-1
d_gene: TRBD2
j_gene: TRBJ2-3

CDR3aa: ASSSHGGLVEQY
v_gene: TRBV7-2
d_gene: .
j_gene: TRBJ2-7

CDR3aa: ASSYGQVGETQY
v_gene: TRBV5-1
d_gene: TRBD1
j_gene: TRBJ2-5

CDR3aa: ASSEWGDRGGYEQY
v_gene: TRBV25-1
d_gene: .
j_gene: TRBJ2-7

CDR3aa: ASSSRDIQY
v_gene: TRBV7-2
d_gene: .
j_gene: TRBJ2-4

CDR3aa: ASSPDRDAQY
v_gene: TRBV7-8
d_gene: TRBD1
j_gene: TRBJ2-3

CDR3aa: ASSLVGYKAGELF
v_gene: TRBV7-2
d_gene: .
j_gene: TRBJ2-2

CDR3aa: ASSFSGYNEQF
v_gene: TRBV27
d_gene: .
j_gene: TRBJ2-1

CDR3aa: ASSLVGPGRETQY
v_gene: TRBV11-2
d_gene: .
j_gene: TRBJ2-5

CDR3aa: SAATKNGQY
v_gene: TRBV20-1
d_gene: .
j_gene: TRBJ2-7

CDR3aa: ASSLESTDTQY
v_gene: TRBV7-2
d_gene: .
j_gene: TRBJ2-3

CDR3aa: ASSLGPRNYEQY
v_gene: TRBV11-2
d_gene: .
j_gene: TRBJ2-7

CDR3aa: ASSLGTLTDTQY
v_gene: TRBV7-8
d_gene: .
j_gene: TRBJ2-3

CDR3aa: ASSLLGSSYNSPLH
v_gene: TRBV28
d_gene: .
j_gene: TRBJ1-6

CDR3aa: ASSVQPGAYEQY
v_gene: TRBV6-1
d_gene: .
j_gene: TRBJ2-7

CDR3aa: ASSGDRAYEQY
v_gene: TRBV28
d_gene: TRBD1
j_gene: TRBJ2-7

CDR3aa: ASSEDRRTTLSYEQY
v_gene: TRBV2
d_gene: .
j_gene: TRBJ2-7

CDR3aa: AWSAGVNTEAF
v_gene: TRBV30
d_gene: .
j_gene: TRBJ1-1

CDR3aa: ASSLVGGGDTEAF
v_gene: TRBV11-3
d_gene: .
j_gene: TRBJ1-1

CDR3aa: ASKPPSAGPYGYT
v_gene: TRBV6-1
d_gene: .
j_gene: TRBJ1-2

CDR3aa: ASSFGGYEQY
v_gene: TRBV2
d_gene: .
j_gene: TRBJ2-7

CDR3aa: ASSPVFGGYT
v_gene: TRBV14
d_gene: .
j_gene: TRBJ1-2

CDR3aa: ASSDGQDYTDTQY
v_gene: TRBV2
d_gene: TRBD1
j_gene: TRBJ2-3

CDR3aa: ASSRGGLPYEQY
v_gene: TRBV5-6
d_gene: TRBD2
j_gene: TRBJ2-7

CDR3aa: ASSKIGGEGTEAF
v_gene: TRBV21-1
d_gene: .
j_gene: TRBJ1-1

CDR3aa: ASSSPVLGSNTGELF
v_gene: TRBV11-3
d_gene: .
j_gene: TRBJ2-2

CDR3aa: ASRQGGSVTGELF
v_gene: TRBV6-5
d_gene: .
j_gene: TRBJ2-2

CDR3aa: ASSLYGGSTDTQY
v_gene: TRBV5-1
d_gene: .
j_gene: TRBJ2-3

CDR3aa: ASSLSFGAGGGTDTQY
v_gene: TRBV27
d_gene: .
j_gene: TRBJ2-3

CDR3aa: SVAVRVQGETQY
v_gene: TRBV29-1
d_gene: .
j_gene: TRBJ2-5

CDR3aa: ASSMLQGQETQY
v_gene: TRBV27
d_gene: TRBD1
j_gene: TRBJ2-5

CDR3aa: ASSQVWRDATNEKLF
v_gene: TRBV4-2
d_gene: .
j_gene: TRBJ1-4

CDR3aa: ASSSGQPNEKLF
v_gene: TRBV5-1
d_gene: .
j_gene: TRBJ1-4

CDR3aa: ASSYSGSFYEQY
v_gene: TRBV27
d_gene: TRBD2
j_gene: TRBJ2-7

CDR3aa: ASSPSQGANTGELF
v_gene: TRBV18
d_gene: TRBD1
j_gene: TRBJ2-2

CDR3aa: ASSSLLAGGQETQY
v_gene: TRBV7-2
d_gene: TRBD2
j_gene: TRBJ2-5

CDR3aa: ASSLDGLAGTYEQY
v_gene: TRBV7-9
d_gene: TRBD2
j_gene: TRBJ2-7

CDR3aa: ASSLATSYEQY
v_gene: TRBV7-2
d_gene: .
j_gene: TRBJ2-7

CDR3aa: SVAAGVGETQY
v_gene: TRBV29-1
d_gene: TRBD2
j_gene: TRBJ2-5

CDR3aa: ASSEWLGNEQY
v_gene: TRBV2
d_gene: .
j_gene: TRBJ2-7

CDR3aa: ASSYSGDTQY
v_gene: TRBV6-6
d_gene: .
j_gene: TRBJ2-3